The 29 T cell receptor beta chains below come from one sample, sequenced in a study of Ad26.COV2.S vaccination and SARS-CoV-2 variants (dated by TCRdb to the early 2020s). The method behind the library was the immunoSEQ multiplex PCR assay. TCRdb took this table from immuneACCESS and kept in-frame rearrangements with V and J called. Such tables lack part of the clones; where checked against another copy, unresolved V genes explain under half of the gap, and the rest is unexplained. The sample has fewer than 300,000 clones on record, around 87% of them singletons. The top ten clonotypes cover about 3.1% of the sample. The treatment or condition tag for this specimen amounts to: some 20 received Ad26.COV2.S at low or high dose, single or two shots; roughly 5 received placebo; per-sample allocation not given. Repertoires of vaccine and placebo recipients were sequenced from samples collected on day 63 after the first injection.

This specimen was peripheral blood, taken in a trial of Ad26.COV2.S vaccine versus placebo. The receptors come from a person between 18 and 65 years old who received the Ad26.COV2.S COVID-19 vaccine or a placebo.

CDR3 DNA: TGCGCCAGCAGCCAAGTCGATATGGGACTAAGCTACGGAGAGCAGTACTTC. It translates to CASSQVDMGLSYGEQYF. This chain connects TRBV4-1 to TRBJ2-7; 7 bases are a match to TRBD2. The V gene end was trimmed by 1 base and the J gene end by 7 bases; junction bases not matched to a gene: 16. The length of the CDR3 is 17 residues. The germline CDR1 and CDR2 sequences are MGHRA and YSYEKL.

V is TRBV14 and J is TRBJ1-2; D perhaps matches TRBD1 (5 bases). The CDR3 length is 13 residues. Trimming stripped 3 bases from V and 4 bases from J, with 9 bases between. Germline CDR1 SGHDN, CDR2 FVKESK. CDR3 sequence reads: CASSQGESYGYTF. CDR3 sequence (DNA): TGTGCCAGCAGCCAGGGGGAGAGCTATGGCTACACCTTC.

The genes are TRBV7-2 and TRBJ1-3; no definite D call. There are 15 residues in the CDR3. With 5 bases removed from V and 0 bases from J, the gap between germline ends came to 11 bases. Germline-derived CDR1 and CDR2 are SGHTA and FQGNSA. CDR3 sequence: CASSLTAGSGNTIYF. DNA of the CDR3: TGTGCCAGCAGCCTTACAGCGGGCTCTGGAAACACCATATATTTT.

The chain combines TRBV7-8 with TRBJ1-1, with D possibly being TRBD1 (6 bases). V lost 5 bases, J lost 1 base, and 8 bases lay in between. The germline CDR1 and CDR2 sequences are SGHVS and FQNEAQ. This CDR3 spans 13 amino acids. The chain's CDR3 is CASSPTGNTEAFF. CDR3 coding DNA: TGTGCCAGCAGCCCGACAGGGAACACTGAAGCTTTCTTT.

The chain has TRBV7-2 and TRBJ1-2, with TRBD1 matching 7 bases. The CDR3 runs to 13 residues. The ends lost 4 bases at V and 4 bases at J; junction bases unmatched: 3. Germline V gene sequence: CDR1 SGHTA, CDR2 FQGNSA. This chain's CDR3 is CASSSTGLYGYTF. Written as DNA, the CDR3 is TGTGCCAGCAGCTCGACAGGGCTCTATGGCTACACCTTC.

This sequence joins TRBV6-1 and TRBJ1-1; 8 bases map to TRBD1. V trimming: 4 bases; J trimming: 4 bases; junction bases outside the gene matches: 14. The CDR3 is made up of 17 amino acids. Germline values: CDR1 MNHNS, CDR2 SASEGT. The CDR3 sequence is CASSAVPMGTGITEAFF. In DNA form, the CDR3 reads TGTGCCAGCAGTGCGGTACCAATGGGGACAGGAATCACTGAAGCTTTCTTT.

CDR3 in amino acids: CASSEGGGETQYF. In DNA, the CDR3 is TGCGCCAGCAGTGAGGGGGGGGGAGAGACCCAGTACTTC. The chain is built from TRBV10-2 and TRBJ2-5, with TRBD2 identical over 7 bases. Per germline, CDR1 WSHSY and CDR2 SAAADI. Trimming removed 2 bases from V and 4 bases from J; junction bases left unmatched: 1. The CDR3 totals 13 residues.

This sequence joins TRBV2 and TRBJ1-2, with TRBD1 as a possible D gene (5 bases). The CDR3 contains 14 residues. V was trimmed by 8 bases and J by 2 bases, leaving 15 bases between them. The V gene's germline CDR1 is SNHLY and CDR2 FYNNEI. CDR3 amino acids: CASGSGTGNYGYTF. In DNA, the CDR3 is TGTGCCAGCGGGAGTGGGACGGGGAACTATGGCTACACCTTC.

The chain recombines TRBV7-2 with TRBJ1-2; TRBD1 aligns across 8 bases. V shed 1 base and J 4 bases; nucleotides not matched to a gene: 5. This CDR3 is 15 amino acids long. Germline CDR1 is SGHTA and CDR2 is FQGNSA. CDR3 bases: TGTGCCAGCAGCTTAGACTCCGGGACAGGCTATGGCTACACCTTC. The encoded protein is CASSLDSGTGYGYTF.

This sequence joins TRBV30 and TRBJ2-3; D not resolved. V was trimmed by 2 bases and J by 1 base, leaving 4 bases between them. Looked up from germline, CDR1 is GTSNPN and CDR2 is SVGIG (reference sequence). The CDR3 loop spans 12 amino acids. Here the CDR3 reads CAWSIRTDTQYF. The CDR3 DNA follows: TGTGCCTGGAGTATCCGCACAGATACGCAGTATTTT. The full variable domain, with the rest looked up from reference TRBV30 and TRBJ2-3, is SQTIHQWPATLVQPVGSPLSLECTVEGTSNPNLYWYRQAAGRGLQLLFYSVGIGQISSEVPQNLSASRPQDRQFILSSKKLLLSDSGFYLCAWSIRTDTQYFGPGTRLTVL.

V usage is TRBV4-2 and J usage is TRBJ2-7; tentative D call: TRBD1 (6 bases). The CDR3 spans 14 residues. Germline V gene sequence: CDR1 LGHNA, CDR2 YNFKEQ. Trimming removed 4 bases at V and 3 bases at J, with 13 bases between. The CDR3 DNA follows: TGTGCCAGCAGCCCCCAAGGACAGAGCTACGAGCAGTACTTC. Amino acid sequence: CASSPQGQSYEQYF.

This chain joins TRBV11-2 and TRBJ2-2; possible D gene TRBD1, 6 bases. V lost 5 bases, J lost 3 bases, and 19 bases lay in between. Germline V gives CDR1 SGHAT, CDR2 FQNNGV. The length of the CDR3 is 17 residues. This CDR3 reads CASSGREQGSYTGELFF. In DNA form, the CDR3 reads TGTGCCAGCAGCGGCCGGGAACAGGGCTCTTACACCGGGGAGCTGTTTTTT. Using reference TRBV11-2 and TRBJ2-2 for the parts outside the CDR3, the full variable domain is EAGVAQSPRYKIIEKRQSVAFWCNPISGHATLYWYQQILGQGPKLLIQFQNNGVVDDSQLPKDRFSAERLKGVDSTLKIQPAKLEDSAVYLCASSGREQGSYTGELFFGEGSRLTVL.

The chain recombines TRBV9 with TRBJ1-2, with 7 bases matching TRBD1. The CDR3 loop spans 14 amino acids. Trimming cost V 5 bases and J 6 bases; bases outside gene matches: 10. The V gene's germline CDR1 is SGDLS and CDR2 YYNGEE. The CDR3 spells CASSSGTVINGYTF. CDR3 sequence (DNA): TGTGCCAGCAGTTCCGGGACAGTCATTAATGGCTACACCTTC. Complete variable domain (other parts from reference TRBV9 and TRBJ1-2): DSGVTQTPKHLITATGQRVTLRCSPRSGDLSVYWYQQSLDQGLQFLIQYYNGEERAKGNILERFSAQQFPDLHSELNLSSLELGDSALYFCASSSGTVINGYTFGSGTRLTVV.

The CDR3 DNA is TGTGCCAGCAGTAAACGGACAGCTACAAACACTGAAGCTTTCTTT. Protein: CASSKRTATNTEAFF. The chain employs TRBV28 and TRBJ1-1, with D maybe TRBD1 (6 bases). CDR3 length: 15 amino acids. The germline V gene has CDR1 MDHEN and CDR2 SYDVKM. The V end lost 5 bases, the J end lost 2 bases, and 15 bases lay between the germline ends.

The chain carries TRBV7-9 and TRBJ1-2; tentative D call: TRBD1 (6 bases). CDR1 and CDR2 (germline): SEHNR, FQNEAQ (reference sequence). V was cut by 5 bases and J by 2 bases, with 12 bases left in between. There are 14 residues in the CDR3. CDR3 DNA: TGTGCCAGCAGCCGCAGGGGCCCCAACTATGGCTACACCTTC. Residues: CASSRRGPNYGYTF. The full variable domain, completed using reference TRBV7-9 and TRBJ1-2, is DTGVSQNPRHKITKRGQNVTFRCDPISEHNRLYWYRQTLGQGPEFLTYFQNEAQLEKSRLLSDRFSAERPKGSFSTLEIQRTEQGDSAMYLCASSRRGPNYGYTFGSGTRLTVV.

The rearrangement joins TRBV4-1 to TRBJ1-2, with D maybe TRBD1 (6 bases). Germline assignment: CDR1 MGHRA and CDR2 YSYEKL. V dropped 2 bases and J dropped 6 bases, with 19 bases sitting between them. The CDR3 loop spans 16 amino acids. CDR3 nucleotide sequence: TGCGCCAGCAGCCAATCCCGCAAGGCAGGGGCGAATGGCTACACCTTC. Translated: CASSQSRKAGANGYTF.

V gene TRBV2 combines with J gene TRBJ2-1, with TRBD1 matching 7 bases. CDR3 length equals 15 residues. The germline gives CDR1 SNHLY, CDR2 FYNNEI. Trimming removed 6 bases from V and 1 base from J; junction bases left unmatched: 6. The CDR3 coding sequence is TGTGCCAGCAGGGACCGGGACAGTTCCTACAATGAGCAGTTCTTC. Amino acids: CASRDRDSSYNEQFF.

The chain employs TRBV29-1 and TRBJ2-5, with 9 bases lining up with TRBD2. This CDR3 has 17 amino acids. V shed 0 bases, J shed 9 bases, and the junction held 17 bases outside the gene matches. Germline V gene lookup returns CDR1 SQVTM and CDR2 ANQGSEA. CDR3: CSVEDPSGTLLSAAQYF. The CDR3 DNA sequence: TGCAGCGTTGAAGATCCTAGCGGGACTCTTCTTTCGGCGGCCCAGTACTTC.

The table lists this clone with a count of one. V gene TRBV28 combines with J gene TRBJ2-7; D uncertain. V lost 7 bases, J lost 5 bases, and 9 bases lay in between. In germline, CDR1 is MDHEN, CDR2 SYDVKM. CDR3 length: 11 residues. CDR3 coding DNA: TGTGCCAGCACTCGGACCAACGAGCAGTACTTC. Translated, it gives CASTRTNEQYF.

The V and J genes are TRBV10-2 and TRBJ1-1; D is unresolved. V was shortened by 7 bases and J by 3 bases, with 9 bases between the two germline ends. The germline gives CDR1 WSHSY, CDR2 SAAADI. There are 12 residues in the CDR3. CDR3 DNA: TGCGCCAGCAATGATCGGGACACTGAAGCTTTCTTT. It specifies CASNDRDTEAFF.

The genes are TRBV19 and TRBJ1-2; D possibly corresponds to TRBD1 (6 bases). This CDR3 spans 14 amino acids. The germline CDR1 and CDR2 sequences are LNHDA and SQIVND (reference sequence). V lost 7 bases and J lost 4, with 16 bases in between. The CDR3, as DNA: TGTGCCAGTATGCCCACGACAGGCTTCTATGGCTACACCTTC. Translation: CASMPTTGFYGYTF.

This chain joins TRBV7-2 and TRBJ2-3; D is ambiguous. The length of the CDR3 is 14 residues. Germline V gene sequence: CDR1 SGHTA, CDR2 FQGNSA. Trimming removed 1 base from V and 6 bases from J, with 11 bases in between. CDR3 region: CASSLEPGLDTQYF. As DNA, the CDR3 is TGTGCCAGCAGCTTAGAGCCCGGTTTGGATACGCAGTATTTT.

The genes are TRBV14 and TRBJ2-3; 8 bases line up with TRBD1. J gave up 2 bases and V 2 bases, and 6 bases lay outside the gene matches. The CDR3 totals 16 residues. The V gene's germline CDR1 is SGHDN and CDR2 FVKESK. The CDR3: CASSQRTGTDTDTQYF. The CDR3 nucleotides are TGTGCCAGCAGCCAAAGGACAGGGACGGACACAGATACGCAGTATTTT.

This sequence joins TRBV12-3 or TRBV12-4 and TRBJ1-5, with D hard to call. Trimming shortened V by 5 bases and J by 8 bases, and 10 bases separated the two germline ends. This CDR3 comprises 12 residues. This CDR3 is CASSTQMEPQHF. Here the CDR3 DNA reads TGTGCCAGCAGTACCCAGATGGAGCCCCAGCATTTT.

V and J are TRBV2 and TRBJ2-2; D possibly matches TRBD1 or TRBD2 (5 bases each). The germline V and J ends were trimmed by 7 bases and 1 base, with 16 bases remaining between them. Germline-derived CDR1 and CDR2 are SNHLY and FYNNEI. The CDR3 has 16 amino acids. This chain's CDR3 is CASKVGPDLNTGELFF. DNA of the CDR3: TGTGCCAGCAAGGTGGGGCCGGACTTGAACACCGGGGAGCTGTTTTTT.

This chain joins TRBV19 and TRBJ1-1, with a weak D call TRBD1 (6 bases). CDR3 length equals 16 residues. The germline CDR1 and CDR2 sequences are LNHDA and SQIVND (reference sequence). V lost 7 bases and J lost 4, with 22 bases in between. The CDR3 loop is CASTPGGQGLGTEAFF. For the CDR3, the DNA is TGTGCCAGTACCCCTGGGGGGCAGGGGCTTGGCACTGAAGCTTTCTTT. Based on the CDR3 plus reference TRBV19 and TRBJ1-1, the full variable domain is DGGITQSPKYLFRKEGQNVTLSCEQNLNHDAMYWYRQDPGQGLRLIYYSQIVNDFQKGDIAEGYSVSREKKESFPLTVTSAQKNPTAFYLCASTPGGQGLGTEAFFGQGTRLTVV.

J is TRBJ2-7 and V is TRBV14, with 8 bases aligning to TRBD1. This CDR3 comprises 15 residues. V dropped 1 base and J dropped 3; count of bases not matched to a gene: 5. Germline V gene sequence: CDR1 SGHDN, CDR2 FVKESK. The CDR3 DNA reads TGTGCCAGCAGCCAAGGGGGGACAGGCTACTACGAGCAGTACTTC. Its translation is CASSQGGTGYYEQYF.

This chain connects TRBV7-3 to TRBJ2-3; 7 bases agree with TRBD1. Germline V CDR1 and CDR2: SGHTA, FQGTGA. The ends lost 4 bases at V and 0 bases at J; junction bases unmatched: 13. This CDR3 spans 18 amino acids. For the CDR3, the DNA is TGTGCCAGCAGCTCAGGCGCAACAGGGGCCTCAAGCACAGATACGCAGTATTTT. Its translation: CASSSGATGASSTDTQYF.

The chain joins TRBV6-1 to TRBJ2-1; TRBD1 or TRBD2 may be the D gene (5 bases each). V was trimmed by 0 bases and J by 13 bases, leaving 7 bases between them. The CDR3 length is 11 residues. Looked up from germline, CDR1 is MNHNS and CDR2 is SASEGT. CDR3 region: CASSEARDQFF. CDR3 bases: TGTGCCAGCAGTGAAGCCAGGGACCAGTTCTTC.